A selection of T cell receptor beta chains follows, all from one sample in a study of T cell responses to AZD1222 COVID-19 vaccine. Some clones are missing from TCRdb's copy, which holds only in-frame ones; the method was immunoSEQ multiplex PCR. The sample comprises about 120,000 clones, about 85% of which are singletons, and 2% to 2.5% rests with the top ten. This specimen was peripheral blood, taken on day 0 of AZD1222 vaccination. The receptors were gathered from an adult in good health. CDR3s include the opening cysteine and the closing phenylalanine or tryptophan. The order of the fields is V gene, D gene, CDR3 protein. A D gene is named only where the DNA matches it firmly.

TRBV28 TRBD1 CASSFYPGTGWPYEQYF
TRBV19 - CASSTWTFGSGNTIYF
TRBV6-4 - CASSVEISNSPLHF
TRBV6-5 - CASSYRVLHTEAFF
TRBV11-2 TRBD2 CASSPPGLGYNEQFF
TRBV6-6 TRBD1 CASSLTGVRNTEAFF
TRBV5-4 - CASSLAGQNYGYTF
TRBV3-1/TRBV3-2 TRBD1 CASSPRQGNANEQFF
TRBV5-1 - CASSPDLWEQFF
TRBV5-1 TRBD1 CASSLAGRGLSGELFF
TRBV15 - CATSTRATDTQYF